The sequence of this T cell receptor (beta chain) was determined in a study of T cell responses to AZD1222 COVID-19 vaccine. Whole-study context: Investigators merged groups given second doses at roughly 4 or roughly 12 weeks. Findings and limits, study-wide: Baseline seropositivity characterized only 5 to 7 AZD1222 recipients. Repertoire samples came only from after the peak T cell response. Clonal diversity was possibly underestimated, and white British individuals and females predominated among donors.

Profiling relied on immunoSEQ multiplex PCR, and the TCRdb table lists in-frame clones only, not all of them. The sample lists about 66,000 clones, roughly 84% occurring once. The count of this clone is one. As yet, its antigen is unknown. This TCR was recovered from an adult in good health. Sequenced material: peripheral blood, taken on day 0 of AZD1222 vaccination.

Here the CDR3 DNA reads TGCGCCAGCAGGACAGGGCCTCAAGAGACCCAGTACTTC. Amino acid sequence: CASRTGPQETQYF. V is TRBV10-2 and J is TRBJ2-5, with TRBD1 matching over 7 bases. Unmatched junction bases numbered 3, after V lost 6 bases and J lost 2 bases. Germline V lookup: CDR1 WSHSY, CDR2 SAAADI. CDR3 length: 13 residues.